Ten or more counts support the clone carrying this T cell receptor (beta chain). Its antigen is not identified. One end of the junction varies from germline; a read error may be responsible. Cyclophosphamide on days +3 and +4 followed busulfan-fludarabine conditioning and a marrow graft. The V gene's germline CDR1 is GTSNPN and CDR2 SVGIG (reference sequence). This CDR3 is 12 amino acids long. This table comes from immunoSEQ multiplex PCR, and its TCRdb copy is limited to in-frame clones, with some not included. The repertoire yields about 17,000 clones, none seen only once; the top ten contain approximately 0.54%. The data originate from a study of T cells after posttransplantation cyclophosphamide. Study-level points and caveats: Later post-transplant blood repertoires were often dominated by donor CD8+ memory clones. Skin or GI-infiltrating T cells shared few TRB sequences with blood. TRB clonality was highly associated with recipient CMV seropositivity and reactivation.

The origin of this receptor is a female patient aged 25-39 years who received an allogeneic stem cell transplant from a related donor, was CMV-positive, and had no GVHD. Some of these T cells may belong to the graft donor. V and J are TRBV30 and TRBJ2-1; no firm D call. This material consisted of PBMCs, taken after allogeneic stem cell transplant with posttransplant cyclophosphamide. The CDR3: CAWSVLGSQHVF. For the CDR3, the DNA is TGTGCCTGGAGCGTATTGGGTAGCCAGCACGTCTTC.